This T cell receptor (beta chain) emerged from a study of blood T cell repertoires in COVID-19. In the original analysis: Reference gene primers were amplified, and this amplification served to estimate nucleated cell counts. Assay: immunoSEQ multiplex PCR; the TCRdb copy retains only in-frame clones and omits some. The DNA gave D and trimming, while V, J and clone size come from that table. The sample shows about 63,000 clones, about 80% of them seen only once. Material: peripheral blood. This clonotype was obtained from a human donor in a cohort sampled during active COVID-19.

CDR3: CASSPELAPYNEQFF. CDR3 in DNA: TGTGCCAGCAGTCCGGAGTTAGCCCCCTACAATGAGCAGTTCTTC. The chain employs TRBV27 and TRBJ2-1; D is ambiguous. The CDR3 has 15 residues. CDR1 is MNHEY, CDR2 SMNVEV, per germline (reference sequence). Trimming shortened V by 5 bases and J by 2 bases, and 13 bases separated the two germline ends.